Listed below are T cell receptor beta chains from one sample, sequenced in a study of T-cell memory formation after mild COVID-19. TCRdb used MiXCR to reprocess the 5' RACE reads, holding one entry per CDR3 protein. The table shows 200,000 to 250,000 distinct CDR3 sequences, with more than 8% occurring only once. Sequencing was done on a sample of PBMCs or a T cell subset sorted from them (not recorded which). These receptors came from a man aged 18 to 29 who had mild COVID-19 (a few samples of this study predate the infection). Cell type and time point are not known. The CDR3 runs from the conserved cysteine through the conserved F or W. Fields, in order: clone size, J gene, V gene, D gene, CDR3 protein, CDR3 DNA. A D gene is named only where the DNA matches it firmly. Not all rows give a size; the values are once, few, many and, for expanded clones, a class.

many | TRBJ2-2 | TRBV6-2/TRBV6-3 | - | CASRGRDTGELFF | TGTGCCAGCCGGGGCCGGGACACCGGGGAGCTGTTTTTT
few | TRBJ2-5 | TRBV10-3 | - | CAARGAGEETQYF | TGTGCCGCCCGGGGGGCGGGGGAAGAGACCCAGTACTTC
few | TRBJ2-3 | TRBV29-1 | - | CSVKGGQLTGGAITDTQYF | TGCAGCGTTAAAGGAGGTCAGTTGACTGGCGGGGCGATCACAGATACGCAGTATTTT
few | TRBJ1-5 | TRBV12-3/TRBV12-4 | - | CASSLGGGMMPQHF | TGTGCCAGCAGCCTGGGGGGCGGGATGATGCCCCAGCATTTT
- | TRBJ1-2 | TRBV5-1 | - | CASRPGRRDNGYTF | TGCGCCAGCCGTCCGGGACGTAGGGACAATGGCTACACCTTC
- | TRBJ2-5 | TRBV15 | TRBD1 | CATSAGTDLQETQYF | TGTGCCACCAGCGCCGGGACAGACCTCCAAGAGACCCAGTACTTC
- | TRBJ2-5 | TRBV10-3 | TRBD2 | CAISGLRGGAQETQYF | TGTGCCATCAGTGGACTTAGGGGAGGGGCCCAAGAGACCCAGTACTTC
- | TRBJ1-1 | TRBV20-1 | - | CSARVSGTQNAFF | TGCAGTGCTAGAGTTTCCGGGACCCAGAACGCTTTCTTT
few | TRBJ1-5 | TRBV4-1 | - | CASSQAIGPLTTGIQPQHF | TGCGCCAGCAGCCAAGCCATTGGACCTCTGACAACGGGAATTCAGCCCCAGCATTTT
- | TRBJ2-1 | TRBV24-1 | - | CATSQEQHNEQFF | TGTGCCACCAGTCAAGAACAGCACAATGAGCAGTTCTTC
- | TRBJ1-1 | TRBV7-3 | - | CASSLTEGTEAFF | TGTGCCAGCAGCCTTACGGAGGGTACTGAAGCTTTCTTT
many | TRBJ2-2 | TRBV7-3 | TRBD1 | CASSSGQGHTGELFF | TGTGCCAGCAGCTCCGGACAGGGACACACCGGGGAGCTGTTTTTT
- | TRBJ1-5 | TRBV28 | - | CATDGRALNQPQHF | TGTGCCACCGACGGGCGGGCCCTCAATCAGCCCCAGCATTTT
- | TRBJ2-3 | TRBV24-1 | TRBD2 | CATSKRGGTVVDTQYF | TGTGCCACCAGTAAGCGGGGGGGGACTGTAGTCGATACGCAGTATTTT
few | TRBJ1-1 | TRBV7-3 | - | CASSLMGRTTEAFF | TGTGCCAGCAGCCTTATGGGGCGAACCACTGAAGCTTTCTTT
- | TRBJ2-5 | TRBV7-2 | TRBD2 | CASSLYAAGEETQYF | TGTGCCAGCAGCTTATATGCGGCGGGGGAAGAGACCCAGTACTTC
- | TRBJ1-1 | TRBV6-1 | - | CASTQWGRANTEAFF | TGTGCCAGCACCCAATGGGGCAGGGCGAACACTGAAGCTTTCTTT
- | TRBJ2-1 | TRBV5-5 | - | CASSRPLNEQFF | TGTGCCAGCAGCCGGCCTCTTAATGAGCAGTTCTTC
few | TRBJ2-3 | TRBV7-2 | TRBD2 | CASRPSGGATDTQYF | TGTGCCAGCAGACCGAGCGGGGGGGCCACAGATACGCAGTATTTT
few | TRBJ1-6 | TRBV14 | - | CASSRRGAFNSPLHF | TGTGCCAGCAGCCGGAGGGGGGCGTTTAATTCACCCCTCCACTTT
few | TRBJ1-2 | TRBV6-5 | - | CASSPDSTRGYTF | TGTGCCAGCAGTCCCGACAGTACCCGGGGCTACACCTTC
few | TRBJ2-1 | TRBV9 | - | CASSDAPQPYEQFF | TGTGCCAGCAGCGATGCCCCCCAGCCCTATGAGCAGTTCTTC
few | TRBJ2-3 | TRBV5-1 | - | CASSSPEGSLTDTQYF | TGCGCCAGCAGCTCCCCCGAGGGCTCTCTCACAGATACGCAGTATTTT
few | TRBJ1-1 | TRBV7-2 | TRBD1 | CASSRQGDTEAFF | TGTGCCAGCAGCCGACAGGGGGACACTGAAGCTTTCTTT
few | TRBJ2-5 | TRBV5-6 | TRBD1 | CASSRTGVGETQYF | TGTGCCAGCAGCAGGACAGGGGTAGGAGAGACCCAGTACTTC
few | TRBJ1-5 | TRBV6-1 | - | CASSPGYPSQPQHF | TGTGCCAGCAGTCCGGGGTACCCAAGTCAGCCCCAGCATTTT
- | TRBJ2-7 | TRBV9 | - | CASTPGGADTYEQYF | TGTGCCAGCACCCCTGGTGGGGCAGATACCTACGAGCAGTACTTC
many | TRBJ2-1 | TRBV3-1 | - | CASSQGFREQFF | TGTGCCAGCAGCCAAGGGTTCCGGGAGCAGTTCTTC
- | TRBJ2-7 | TRBV12-3/TRBV12-4 | TRBD1 | CATGQAREQYF | TGTGCCACAGGACAGGCTCGGGAGCAGTACTTC
- | TRBJ2-3 | TRBV7-2 | TRBD2 | CASSSQGRLAGGNTQYF | TGTGCCAGCAGCTCCCAAGGCCGACTAGCGGGGGGGAATACGCAGTATTTT
few | TRBJ2-1 | TRBV14 | - | CASSQDWSVEVF | TGTGCCAGCAGCCAAGATTGGAGCGTGGAGGTCTTC
- | TRBJ2-2 | TRBV6-5 | - | CASSTRPGYTGELFF | TGTGCCAGCAGTACCCGACCGGGCTACACCGGGGAGCTGTTTTTT
few | TRBJ1-1 | TRBV20-1 | - | CSARDRVLNTEAFF | TGCAGTGCTAGAGATCGGGTACTGAACACTGAAGCTTTCTTT
many | TRBJ2-5 | TRBV5-1 | - | CASSTGLVQETQYF | TGCGCCAGCAGCACGGGACTCGTCCAAGAGACCCAGTACTTC
many | TRBJ2-7 | TRBV7-2 | - | CASSLPTYEQYF | TGTGCCAGCAGCCTTCCCACCTACGAGCAGTACTTC
- | TRBJ2-1 | TRBV3-1 | TRBD1 | CASSQLQGQYNEQFF | TGTGCCAGCAGCCAATTACAGGGGCAGTACAATGAGCAGTTCTTC
few | TRBJ2-5 | TRBV12-3/TRBV12-4 | TRBD2 | CASSQEAGRKTQYF | TGTGCCAGCAGTCAGGAAGCGGGGAGGAAGACCCAGTACTTC